This TCR beta chain was captured by sequencing in a study of early T cells in non-severe SARS-CoV-2 infection. At the level of the study: Sequenced bulk RNA came from whole blood that was unsorted, and chains were unpaired. Overall study results and limits: Matching against VDJdb likely underestimated virus-specific expansions, favoring anti-spike CD8.

V gave up 4 bases and J gave up 6 bases; unmatched junction bases: 11. This CDR3 is 16 amino acids long. Looked up from germline, CDR1 is SEHNR and CDR2 is FQNEAQ (reference sequence). This clonotype was counted ten times or more. No antigen is known for it. Individual cDNA molecules were tagged with unique molecular identifiers. From the 5' RACE reads, TCRdb called clonotypes with MiXCR, one entry per CDR3 protein. The repertoire holds under 70,000 distinct CDR3 sequences, with about 6% as singletons. This receptor was obtained from an adult who was a healthcare worker with PCR-confirmed SARS-CoV-2 infection or an uninfected control (not recorded which). The specimen comprised whole blood, sampled at baseline. The rearrangement joins TRBV7-9 to TRBJ1-2; TRBD1 agrees at 10 bases. The CDR3 loop is CASSSETGQGRNGYTF. Here the CDR3 DNA reads TGTGCCAGCAGCTCTGAGACGGGACAGGGGAGGAATGGCTACACCTTC. The variable domain in full, completed from reference TRBV7-9 and TRBJ1-2, reads DTGVSQNPRHKITKRGQNVTFRCDPISEHNRLYWYRQTLGQGPEFLTYFQNEAQLEKSRLLSDRFSAERPKGSFSTLEIQRTEQGDSAMYLCASSSETGQGRNGYTFGSGTRLTVV.